The rows below give T cell receptor beta chains drawn from one sample of a study of blood T cell repertoires in COVID-19. The assay was immunoSEQ multiplex PCR, and TCRdb's table has in-frame clones only and misses some. Of some 300,000 clones listed, approximately 85% are singletons. Sequencing used PBMCs or T cells enriched from blood (not recorded which). The receptors were sampled from a woman younger than 45 who had recovered from COVID-19. Both conserved end residues are part of each CDR3.

v_gene | len | CDR3aa
TRBV2 | 11 | CASSAGGAAFF
TRBV4-3 | 17 | CASSQGTGRTDTGELFF
TRBV3-1/TRBV3-2 | 16 | CASSTPTSGSPDTQYF
TRBV5-6 | 13 | CASSLVNQETQYF
TRBV19 | 15 | CASSIEGSQGGPQHF
TRBV4-1 | 16 | CASSQGTGLIGNEQFF
TRBV7-2 | 13 | CASSLGQDAGYTF
TRBV9 | 16 | CASSALGTGGREKLFF
TRBV5-1 | 15 | CASSSLQGLNTEAFF
TRBV9 | 15 | CASSPLGQVNEKLFF
TRBV18 | 16 | CASSTIPRGRSTEAFF
TRBV5-8 | 13 | CASSFSGFDGYTF
TRBV2 | 12 | CASRGQGNEQFF
TRBV7-2 | 13 | CASSLRRGETQYF
TRBV9 | 17 | CASSPRVNIRTNEKLFF
TRBV4-1 | 14 | CASSQGPRRTEAFF
TRBV24-1 | 15 | CATSAPNREGEKLFF
TRBV11-2 | 13 | CASTSERRTEAFF
TRBV6-6 | 17 | CASSRGTGNSYNSPLHF
TRBV5-1 | 14 | CASSLARANTEAFF
TRBV27 | 20 | CASSPRTYPGLAGVGETQYF
TRBV11-3 | 14 | CASGENIGSYEQYF
TRBV11-3 | 16 | CASSLAPGRSGNTIYF
TRBV19 | 17 | CASSIGASGRNTGELFF
TRBV18 | 15 | CASSPQGSLGNEQFF
TRBV7-9 | 12 | CASSLGGRDYTF
TRBV2 | 15 | CASSEALTYRAEAFF
TRBV2 | 14 | CASWDRGRGGELFF
TRBV27 | 13 | CASSYRDRYEQYF
TRBV30 | 15 | CAWTDVFRVNEKLFF
TRBV6-5 | 14 | CASSSPGGSYGYTF
TRBV9 | 16 | CASSLQGAFGADTQYF
TRBV18 | 15 | CASAKDRTLNTEAFF
TRBV7-2 | 13 | CASSSQLGSEQFF
TRBV10-3 | 16 | CAISDPDGTGTYEQYF
TRBV9 | 15 | CASSGRDSRRDEQFF
TRBV18 | 16 | CASSPGLAALQETQYF
TRBV9 | 14 | CASSADRMNTEAFF
TRBV9 | 12 | CASSVDRGEQFF
TRBV4-1 | 16 | CASSGILGESYNEQFF
TRBV12-5 | 17 | CASGLSRTSGSTDTQYF
TRBV11-2 | 16 | CASSPLRGGSSDTQYF
TRBV27 | 16 | CASGRAAGEYQETQYF
TRBV10-3 | 14 | CAISTVNSNTEAFF